Listed here is a single T cell receptor (beta chain). This clone was recorded many times. Its target antigen remains unknown. The sample holds no much larger clone one base away, and base qualities are not on file. V lost 8 bases and J lost 2 bases; the stretch between them is 15 bases long. The CDR3 sequence holds 14 residues, the cysteine and phenylalanine included. Only the CDR3 portion is preserved as DNA: 42 bases, with reading frame beginning at the first base. CDR1 is given as LNHNV and CDR2 as YYDKDF, both from the germline V gene (reference sequence). The data were obtained in a study of metastatic and nonmetastatic thyroid tumors (dated by TCRdb to the early 2020s). About the full investigation: Repertoires from peripheral blood and from tumor or nodule tissue samples of malignant and benign thyroid patients were compared. The paper as a whole reports these results and caveats: In both blood and tumor samples, TCR beta diversity was reported to be significantly higher in malignant tumors than in benign nodules.

The library came from PCR. Sequencing was performed on an Illumina HiSeq 4000. High-throughput sequencing was used to profile the TCR beta-chain CDR3 region of each patient. The study's processing was this. The researchers built a classifier to tell apart papillary thyroid cancer patients with distant metastasis, based on CDR3 differences among clinicopathological groups. The Shannon index was used to measure repertoire diversity, and the Morisita-Horn index was used to measure how similar tumor and blood repertoires were. TCRdb reprocessed the public reads (quality trimming at Q25 with fastp, clone calling with MiXCR) and kept in-frame beta chains. What appears here as the V and J calls and clone size reflects TCRdb's work, not the paper's. The sample includes approximately 50,000 clones, with 20% observed a single time. The top ten hold more than 3.5% of the sample. No treatment had been received by any patient before thyroid surgery. Patient clinical samples collected from the early 2010s to the late 2010s were retrospectively analysed using T-cell receptor beta sequencing.

The sequence was obtained from a female donor with papillary thyroid cancer or a benign thyroid nodule (not recorded which). Some clones in this sample may be carry-over from other donors' samples. Input material: blood. The sequence is built from TRBV15 and TRBJ2-5; TRBD2 is possibly the D segment (5 matching bases). Read as DNA, the sequence is TGTGCCACCGCGGCTAGCTCAATGCAAGAGACCCAGTACTTC. Translated, this is CATAASSMQETQYF.